The 3 T cell receptor beta chains below come from one sample, sequenced in a study of blood T cell repertoires in COVID-19. Assay used: immunoSEQ multiplex PCR; TCRdb lists only in-frame clones, some missing. This sample carries a few hundred thousand clones, approximately 90% of them seen once, and the ten largest clones take 0.95% to 1.1%. Specimen: PBMCs or T cells enriched from blood (not recorded which). The receptors come from a man between 18 and 29 years old who had recovered from COVID-19.

The V and J genes are TRBV29-1 and TRBJ2-7; D perhaps matches TRBD2 (7 bases). Germline-derived CDR1 and CDR2 are SQVTM and ANQGSEA. The CDR3 contains 12 residues. V dropped 5 bases and J dropped 6 bases, with 14 bases sitting between them. The CDR3 region has the DNA TGCAGCGTTTCGAAGGGGGAGGGCGAGCAGTACTTC. Residues: CSVSKGEGEQYF.

This sequence joins TRBV14 and TRBJ1-1; 8 bases fit TRBD1. CDR1 and CDR2 (germline): SGHDN, FVKESK. V gave up 2 bases and J gave up 4 bases; unmatched junction bases: 6. CDR3 size: 15 residues. The DNA of the CDR3 is TGTGCCAGCAGCCAACAGGGGGCAGGGATCACTGAAGCTTTCTTT. This encodes CASSQQGAGITEAFF.

The gene calls are TRBV11-2 and TRBJ1-1; 7 nucleotides match TRBD1. CDR3 length equals 14 residues. The germline V gene has CDR1 SGHAT and CDR2 FQNNGV. With 4 bases clipped from V and 6 bases from J, the junction kept 8 bases outside the gene matches. CDR3: CASSSDRVAAEAFF. The CDR3 nucleotides read TGTGCCAGCAGCTCCGACAGGGTTGCGGCTGAAGCTTTCTTT.